This TCR beta chain was sequenced in a study of radiotherapy plus CTLA-4 blockade in lung cancer. Study outcomes and limitations: Radiotherapy plus ipilimumab was followed by expansion in blood of tumor-derived TCR clones.

CTLA-4 blockade with ipilimumab, together with focal radiation, was given to patients with chemo-refractory metastatic non-small-cell lung cancer. This clone was seen only once. Its matching antigen is unknown. Sequencing used immunoSEQ multiplex PCR; TCRdb keeps in-frame clones, though not all of them. The table lists 25,000 to 30,000 clones, 75% to 85% of them singletons, with roughly a quarter in the top ten. The V segment lost 3 bases and the J segment 3 bases; nucleotides outside the gene matches: 3. In germline, CDR1 is SEHNR, CDR2 FQNEAQ (reference sequence). CDR3 length: 15 residues. The sequence came from a human donor with non-small cell lung cancer that progressed on radiotherapy plus ipilimumab. Sequencing was performed on peripheral blood, taken from a patient treated with radiotherapy plus ipilimumab. The chain couples TRBV7-9 to TRBJ2-1; 9 positions match TRBD2. CDR3 nucleotides: TGTGCCAGCAGCTTGGCAGCGGGAGGCTACAATGAGCAGTTCTTC. This codes for CASSLAAGGYNEQFF.